Sequencing of this T cell receptor beta chain was carried out in a study of neoadjuvant anti-PD-1 for oral cavity cancer. At the level of the study: Non-progressing patients received a fourth nivolumab dose near day 43, then surgery on days 50-56.

The study, taken as a whole, reports: Only three patients per response group were TCR-analyzed; validation needed.

Blood libraries mostly used approximately 480 ng genomic DNA, six replicates each. Sequencing used immunoSEQ multiplex PCR; TCRdb keeps in-frame clones, though not all of them. The repertoire holds 14,000 to 15,000 clones, approximately 70% seen once, with about 3% in the top ten. Looked up from germline, CDR1 is SGHAT and CDR2 is FQNNGV. V was clipped by 5 bases and J by 2 bases, with 10 bases between them. The CDR3 length is 14 residues. This clone was seen once. Its target is not known. The chain joins TRBV11-2 to TRBJ2-1; D unclear. Here the sequenced sample was PBMCs, taken before nivolumab (anti-PD-1) treatment. This sequence was found in a person between 40 and 80 years old with oral cavity squamous cell carcinoma. The CDR3 spells CASSPRAAYNEQFF. CDR3 bases: TGTGCCAGCAGCCCCCGGGCCGCCTACAATGAGCAGTTCTTC.